The 5 T cell receptor beta chains below come from one sample, sequenced in a study of T cells after yellow fever vaccination. TCRdb independently ran MiXCR on the 5' RACE reads; one entry per CDR3 protein. There are 450,000 to 550,000 distinct CDR3 sequences in the sample; around 21% occur only once, and over 11% lies in the top ten. The specimen was PBMCs, collected 15 days after the yellow fever booster vaccination. Receptor source: a man aged 25-45 years who received the YFV17D yellow fever vaccine.

The V call is TRBV11-1, the J call TRBJ2-6; no firm D call. The germline V and J ends were trimmed by 4 bases and 1 base, with 11 bases remaining between them. The CDR3 has 16 amino acids. Germline assignment: CDR1 SGHAT and CDR2 FQDESV (reference sequence). CDR3 nucleotide sequence: TGTGCCAGCAGCTCCCAGTATGGATCTGGGGCCAACGTCCTGACTTTC. This encodes CASSSQYGSGANVLTF.

This clonotype turned up a few times. This chain uses TRBV7-8 with TRBJ2-1; 9 bases match TRBD1. The CDR3 runs 14 residues. The J segment lost 7 bases and the V segment lost 4 bases, leaving 5 bases of the junction unmatched. The germline CDR1 and CDR2 sequences are SGHVS and FQNEAQ. Written as DNA, the CDR3 is TGTGCCAGCAGCTGGGGACAGGGTCAAAATGAGCAGTTCTTC. Its translation: CASSWGQGQNEQFF.

This sequence joins TRBV20-1 and TRBJ2-7; D is perhaps TRBD1 or TRBD2 (5 bases each). Germline V gene lookup returns CDR1 DFQATT and CDR2 SNEGSKA (reference sequence). The V end was cut by 2 bases, the J end by 2 bases, with 13 bases between. This CDR3 has 14 amino acids. CDR3 in amino acids: CSARPGAGPYEQYF. DNA of the CDR3: TGCAGTGCTAGACCCGGGGCAGGGCCCTACGAGCAGTACTTC.

CDR3 sequence: CSVHLGAGAFF. DNA for the CDR3: TGCAGCGTTCACTTAGGCGCAGGAGCTTTCTTT. The rearrangement joins TRBV29-1 to TRBJ1-1, with D unclear. The CDR3 runs to 11 residues. Trimming shortened V by 5 bases and J by 10 bases, and 14 bases separated the two germline ends. Germline V gene lookup returns CDR1 SQVTM and CDR2 ANQGSEA. The full variable domain, rest sourced from reference TRBV29-1 and TRBJ1-1, is SAVISQKPSRDICQRGTSLTIQCQVDSQVTMMFWYRQQPGQSLTLIATANQGSEATYESGFVIDKFPISRPNLTFSTLTVSNMSPEDSSIYLCSVHLGAGAFFGQGTRLTVV.

This clonotype was observed a few times. J is TRBJ2-7 and V is TRBV15, with 7 bases that match TRBD1. From germline, CDR1 is LNHNV and CDR2 YYDKDF (reference sequence). V shed 3 bases, J shed 0 bases, and the junction held 2 bases outside the gene matches. The CDR3 is 14 amino acids. As DNA, the CDR3 is TGTGCCACCAGCAGGGACAGGACCTCCTACGAGCAGTACTTC. Residues: CATSRDRTSYEQYF.